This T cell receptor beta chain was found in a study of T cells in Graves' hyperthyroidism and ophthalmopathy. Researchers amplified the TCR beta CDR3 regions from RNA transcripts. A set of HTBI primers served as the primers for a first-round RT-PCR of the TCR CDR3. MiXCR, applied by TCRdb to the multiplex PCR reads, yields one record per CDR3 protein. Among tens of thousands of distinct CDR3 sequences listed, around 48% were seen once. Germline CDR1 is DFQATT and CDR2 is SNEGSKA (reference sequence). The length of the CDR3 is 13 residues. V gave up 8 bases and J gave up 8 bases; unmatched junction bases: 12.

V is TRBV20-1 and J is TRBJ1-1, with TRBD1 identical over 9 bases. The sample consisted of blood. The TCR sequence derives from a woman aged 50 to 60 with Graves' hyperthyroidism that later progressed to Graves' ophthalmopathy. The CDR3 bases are TGCAGTCCAACCCGGGACAGGGTAAGAGAAGCTTTCTTT. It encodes CSPTRDRVREAFF.